Sequencing of this T cell receptor beta chain was carried out in a study of human T cells and chemical hapten exposure (dated by TCRdb to the early 2020s). About the investigation overall: For sensitization, 2% DPC in acetone was applied to a 2 cm by 2 cm area of upper inner arm skin. Weekly therapeutic DPC doses were additionally applied to the scalp of patients throughout the roughly 22-week study period. Patch tests used Finn chambers with 0.01% DPC on the upper back, scored after 6 days by International Contact Dermatitis Research Group standards. The patient cohort, mostly female, included alopecia areata with under or over 50% scalp involvement, alopecia totalis and alopecia universalis. Libraries were pooled for sequencing, and variation in per-sample TCR yields was attributed mainly to small differences in library volumes within the pool. In alopecia patients, the study followed how the peripheral blood TCR repertoire changed in vivo over primary and secondary sensitization to diphenylcyclopropenone (DPC), a hapten. Blood was sampled from patients pre-sensitization (week 0) and at 2, 6 and about 24 weeks after DPC sensitization. About 30 alopecia patients provided blood for TCR sequencing at one to four time points (pre-sensitization, 2, 6 and 24 weeks).

In regard to this clonotype: Its target antigen remains unknown. No base quality information exists; no much larger clone differs at one position.

The time point label, as the study defines it: pre-sensitization, week 0. The treatment or condition label of this sample denotes: therapeutic diphenylcyclopropenone sensitization with weekly scalp DPC. At every patch-test visit, the blood draw took place before the patch test was put on. Eligible patients were aged 18 to 70, diagnosed with alopecia, deemed suitable for DPC therapy, and excluded if pregnant. Total RNA was isolated from unfractionated whole blood collected in Tempus Blood RNA tubes. Beyond this particular receptor, the publication reports: After repeated subsampling, the strength of the expansion versus patch-test correlation and the threshold at which it became significant changed. A positive correlation was found between the number of PT1 expanded TCRs and patch test score, with significance reached at thresholds 8, 16 and 32 but not 4. Significantly more large CDR3 similarity clusters were formed by expanded TCRs than by pre-sensitization or healthy control sets, consistent with antigen-driven responses. No change with DPC sensitization was found in the number of TCRs above 1 in 1000 frequency, and no evidence of global repertoire structure alterations was found. All patients had alopecia, a presumed autoimmune disease, so their immune response might differ from that of healthy individuals.

Between the V and J ends, shortened by 5 bases and 0 bases respectively, the junction contains 19 bases. The CDR3 goes from the cysteine to the phenylalanine over 17 residues. The DNA shown is the 51-base CDR3, in frame from base 1. Libraries were made using RACE. Instrument used: NextSeq 500. During library preparation, unique molecular identifiers were attached to individual cDNA molecules so that TCRs could be counted in a quantitative, reproducible way. Both TCR alpha and TCR beta chains were sequenced from each blood RNA sample. The original methods were these. The median number of TCRs per sample was roughly 100,000, ranging from 23,224 to 690,600. V, J and CDR3 annotation of the TCR reads was performed with the Decombinator software suite. Every sample was subsampled to the same number of TCRs (28,000) for the PS versus PT1 abundance plots. TCRs were defined as expanded if absent before sensitization and observed at least eight times at the 2-week time point. The public reads were run again by TCRdb, first through fastp at Q25 and then through MiXCR, and only productive beta chains were kept. Every CDR3 protein is listed once, alongside the most common genes and DNA of its rows. Here the V and J calls rest on TCRdb's processing, not on the authors' analysis. Here the sample has about 290,000 distinct CDR3 sequences; over 7.5% occur a single time. The top ten constitute more than 1% of the sample.

This receptor chain uses TRBV12-3 or TRBV12-4 and TRBJ2-5; D gene: possibly TRBD1, on 6 matching bases. The TCR comes from a man between 18 and 29 years old with alopecia areata. Some clones in this sample may be carry-over from other donors' samples. The sequencing here drew on whole blood, taken in connection with sensitization to the hapten diphenylcyclopropenone (DPC). The DNA sequence is as follows: TGTGCCAGCAGTCTCCAGACAGGCACCTCCCACCAAGAGACCCAGTACTTC. It translates to CASSLQTGTSHQETQYF.